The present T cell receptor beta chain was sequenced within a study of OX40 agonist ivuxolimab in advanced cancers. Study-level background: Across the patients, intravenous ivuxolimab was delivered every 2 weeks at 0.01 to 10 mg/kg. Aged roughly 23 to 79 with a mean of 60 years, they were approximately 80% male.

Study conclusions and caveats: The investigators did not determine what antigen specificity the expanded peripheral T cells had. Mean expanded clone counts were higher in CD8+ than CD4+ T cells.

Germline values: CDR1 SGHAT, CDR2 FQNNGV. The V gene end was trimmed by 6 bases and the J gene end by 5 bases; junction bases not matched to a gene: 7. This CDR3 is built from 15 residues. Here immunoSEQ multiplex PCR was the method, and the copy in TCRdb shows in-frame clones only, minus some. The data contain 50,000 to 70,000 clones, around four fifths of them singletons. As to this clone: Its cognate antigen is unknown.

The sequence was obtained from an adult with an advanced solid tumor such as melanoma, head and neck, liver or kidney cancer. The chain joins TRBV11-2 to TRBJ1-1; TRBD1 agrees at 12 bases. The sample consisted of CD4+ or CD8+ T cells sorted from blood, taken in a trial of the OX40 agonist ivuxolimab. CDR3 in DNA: TGTGCCAGCAGTCGGGACAGGGGGCAGTGGACTGAAGCTTTCTTT. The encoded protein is CASSRDRGQWTEAFF.